This T cell receptor (beta chain) was documented in a study of blood T cell repertoires in COVID-19. For the study at large: Samples came from the United States, Italy and Spain, spanning acute and convalescent COVID-19.

The ends were cut back, 8 bases at V and 7 bases at J, with 9 bases in the middle. CDR3 length: 11 amino acids. Authors' methods: Reference gene primer amplification in the assay estimated nucleated cell counts. Sequencing used immunoSEQ multiplex PCR; TCRdb keeps in-frame clones, though not all of them. The DNA gave D and trimming, while V, J and clone size come from that table. Of about 150,000 clones listed, about 90% were seen once; the top ten hold 0.45% to 0.65%. The chain links TRBV12-3 or TRBV12-4 to TRBJ1-5; D ambiguous. This sequence was found in a man in his fifties with acute or convalescent COVID-19. Sequenced material: peripheral blood. CDR3 DNA sequence: TGTGCCAGCGGAGGACGGCAGCCCCAGCATTTT. It codes for CASGGRQPQHF.